This T cell receptor (beta chain) is drawn from a study of early T cells in non-severe SARS-CoV-2 infection. The wider study: Sequencing used unsorted whole-blood bulk RNA, so chains lack pairing. Study-wide findings and caveats: Anti-spike CD8 specificities were favored by VDJdb matching, whose results missed private and CD4 specificities.

The CDR3 is 15 amino acids. CDR1 and CDR2 from the germline V gene are LNHDA and SQIVND (reference sequence). Losses at the gene ends were 5 bases for V and 7 bases for J; bases not matched to a gene: 10. The protocol attached unique molecular identifiers to individual cDNA molecules. TCRdb passed the 5' RACE reads through MiXCR, listing each CDR3 protein once. Among around 76,000 distinct CDR3 sequences listed, approximately 11% were seen once. This clonotype came up many times. Its matching antigen is unknown. The sequenced material came from whole blood. This chain joins TRBV19 and TRBJ1-5; 8 bases agree with TRBD1. The source of this sequence is an adult who was a healthcare worker with PCR-confirmed SARS-CoV-2 infection or an uninfected control (not recorded which). The CDR3 DNA reads TGTGCCAGTAGTGCCGCTGACAGGGGAGAGCAGCCCCAGCATTTT. Protein: CASSAADRGEQPQHF.